This T cell receptor beta chain was recorded in a study of blood T cells in healthy people across ages. With a J-beta primer mix and a sample-barcoded 5' primer, a second PCR ran about 7 to 11 cycles. TCRdb independently ran MiXCR on the 5' RACE reads; one entry per CDR3 protein. The top ten hold approximately 18% of the sample, which has under 1,000,000 distinct CDR3 sequences, 46% seen once. Study results and limitations: Lack of knowledge of donor CMV status possibly confounded expanded clonotype changes. Naive T cell percentage showed a strong correlation with TCR beta diversity. A greater number of naive CD4+ cells and higher diversity distinguished long-lived donors from aged donors.

This clonotype was seen once. Its antigen is unknown. The receptor was derived from an elderly man in good health. Input material: blood.

The CDR3 loop is CASRAISLGNEQYF. The CDR3 DNA reads as TGTGCCAGCAGGGCAATAAGCCTAGGGAACGAGCAGTACTTC. The chain couples TRBV6-5 to TRBJ2-5; no definite D call. The J call may not be correct, given that the DNA end is closer to TRBJ2-7. There are 14 residues in the CDR3. Germline-derived CDR1 and CDR2 are MNHEY and SVGAGI.